The clone carrying this TCR beta chain was found a few times. This specimen comes from a study of T cells in localized non-small cell lung cancer. Sequenced by immunoSEQ multiplex PCR; TCRdb stores in-frame clones only, minus some. Among around 2,000 clones, around 23% were seen once, and the ten largest hold 15% to 17%. The CDR3 has 15 residues. V lost 6 bases, J lost 2 bases, and 16 bases lay in between. The TCR sequence derives from a man aged 35-69 years with stage I squamous cell lung carcinoma. This chain connects TRBV23-1 to TRBJ1-1; D is possibly TRBD1 (6 bases). TRBV23-1 is recorded as an ORF, its role being uncertain. Sequenced here: normal lung tissue next to the tumor, sampled before any cancer treatment. The CDR3 DNA reads TGCGCCAGCAGCCAAGGCGGCAGGGGAAACACTGAAGCTTTCTTT. Protein sequence: CASSQGGRGNTEAFF.